The sequence of this T cell receptor beta chain was determined in a study of low-dose radiotherapy and immunotherapy resistance in tumors. About the research overall: Fractions of 1 Gy went to Cohort 2 every two weeks, for 13 Gy over 26 weeks.

Time point of the sample: before trial treatment. Nivolumab, ipilimumab, aspirin, low-dose cyclophosphamide and low-dose radiotherapy were given to donors. TRAV and TRBV primers primed cDNA for both TCRalpha and TCRbeta. The TCRs were subjected to amplification over 20 PCR cycles employing a constant-region primer in conjunction with a V-primer adapter. TCRdb passed the reads through MiXCR, listing each CDR3 protein once. Among tens of thousands of distinct CDR3 sequences listed, approximately 26% were seen once. V was cut by 8 bases and J by 7 bases, with 27 bases left in between. The CDR3 has 17 amino acids. Per the germline V gene, CDR1 is MNHEY and CDR2 is SMNVEV (reference sequence).

Sequences were derived from PBMCs, sampled before treatment. The chain has TRBV27 and TRBJ2-1; a possible D gene is TRBD2 (5 bases). The sequence derives from a male donor with prostate cancer. Here the CDR3 reads CASGVSSFGISGNEQFF. The CDR3 DNA reads as TGTGCCAGCGGGGTCTCAAGCTTTGGGATTTCGGGAAATGAGCAGTTCTTC.